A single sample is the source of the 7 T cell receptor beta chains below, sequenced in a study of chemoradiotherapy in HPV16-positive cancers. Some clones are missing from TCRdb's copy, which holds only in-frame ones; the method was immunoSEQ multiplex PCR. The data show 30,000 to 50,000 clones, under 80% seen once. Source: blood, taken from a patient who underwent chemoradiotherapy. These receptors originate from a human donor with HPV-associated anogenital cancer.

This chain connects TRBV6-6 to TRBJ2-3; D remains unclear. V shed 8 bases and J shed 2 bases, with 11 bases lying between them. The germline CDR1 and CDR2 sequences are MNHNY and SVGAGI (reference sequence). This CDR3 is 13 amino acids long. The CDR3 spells CASAKGNTDTQYF. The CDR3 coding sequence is TGTGCCAGCGCTAAAGGGAACACAGATACGCAGTATTTT.

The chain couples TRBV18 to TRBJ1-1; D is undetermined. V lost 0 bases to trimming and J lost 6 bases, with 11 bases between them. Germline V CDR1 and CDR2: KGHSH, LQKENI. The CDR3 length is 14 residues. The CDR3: CASSPPAPRAEAFF. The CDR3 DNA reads TGTGCCAGCTCACCACCGGCCCCAAGGGCTGAAGCTTTCTTT. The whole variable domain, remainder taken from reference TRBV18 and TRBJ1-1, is NAGVMQNPRHLVRRRGQEARLRCSPMKGHSHVYWYRQLPEEGLKFMVYLQKENIIDESGMPKERFSAEFPKEGPSILRIQQVVRGDSAAYFCASSPPAPRAEAFFGQGTRLTVV.

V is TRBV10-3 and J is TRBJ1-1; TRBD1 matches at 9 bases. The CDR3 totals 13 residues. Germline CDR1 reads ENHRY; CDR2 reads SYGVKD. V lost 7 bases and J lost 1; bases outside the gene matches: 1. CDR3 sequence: CAIMGQGNTEAFF. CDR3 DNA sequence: TGTGCCATCATGGGACAGGGGAACACTGAAGCTTTCTTT.

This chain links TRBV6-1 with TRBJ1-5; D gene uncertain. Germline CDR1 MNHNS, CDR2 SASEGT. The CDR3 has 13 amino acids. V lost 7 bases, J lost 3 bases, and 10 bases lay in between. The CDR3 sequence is CASIKDLNQPQHF. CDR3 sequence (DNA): TGTGCCAGCATTAAGGACCTCAATCAGCCCCAGCATTTT.

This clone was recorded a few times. The CDR3 sequence is CASSPRVSGELFF. CDR3 sequence (DNA): TGTGCCAGCAGCCCTAGGGTGTCCGGGGAGCTGTTTTTT. The J gene is TRBJ2-2, the V gene TRBV13; D remains ambiguous. Germline V gene data show CDR1 as PRHDT and CDR2 as FYEKMQ (reference sequence). The germline V and J ends were trimmed by 5 bases and 6 bases, with 10 bases remaining between them. This CDR3 comprises 13 residues.

CDR3 in amino acids: CASSPTDTRTNEKLFF. CDR3 DNA: TGCGCCAGCAGCCCGACAGACACCAGAACTAATGAAAAACTGTTTTTT. J is TRBJ1-4 and V is TRBV5-1; TRBD1 might be the D (5 bases). This CDR3 region has 16 residues. The germline CDR1 and CDR2 sequences are SGHRS and YFSETQ. Trimming left V 4 bases short and J 1 base short, with 14 bases between.

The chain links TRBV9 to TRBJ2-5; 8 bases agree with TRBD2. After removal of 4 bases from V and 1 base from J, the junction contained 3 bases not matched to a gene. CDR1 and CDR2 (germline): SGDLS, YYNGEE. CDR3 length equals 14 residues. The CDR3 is CASSLTSGQETQYF. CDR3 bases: TGTGCCAGCAGCCTTACTAGCGGCCAAGAGACCCAGTACTTC.